Only one count was recorded for the clone carrying this T cell receptor beta chain. Its antigen is still unknown. Relative to the germline gene, one junction end is altered; a read error may explain this. Amplified material comprised TCR beta CDR3 regions derived from RNA transcripts. RT-PCR was first run with HTBI primers, then multiplex PCR in a second round. TCRdb used MiXCR to reprocess the multiplex PCR reads, holding one entry per CDR3 protein. The sample lists 900,000 to 1,200,000 distinct CDR3 sequences, about 40% occurring once. The data belong to a study of Graves' ophthalmopathy and Graves' hyperthyroidism. Whole-study findings and limits: Among expanded thyroid clonotypes above 0.001 frequency, most also occurred in blood. The study's model predicted ophthalmopathy progression at about 71% sensitivity and 72.22% specificity. Using a 13-signature model, the authors split ophthalmopathy from stable hyperthyroidism, with roughly 90% sensitivity and 81.08% specificity.

The authors enrolled newly diagnosed hyperthyroidism patients aged 18 to 65 with under 2 months' duration. The CDR3 totals 13 residues. Germline lookup yields CDR1 WNHNN and CDR2 SYGVQD (reference sequence). The rearrangement links TRBV10-1 to TRBJ1-5; D not certain. The receptor was isolated from an adult man with Graves' hyperthyroidism. The sequenced material came from peripheral blood or thyroid tissue (not recorded which). CDR3 region: CASSLGPVETQHF. The CDR3 nucleotides read TGTGCCAGCAGCTTAGGGCCTGTGGAGACCCAGCATTTT.